These 26 T cell receptor beta chains were all obtained from the same sample, sequenced in a study of cytomegalovirus exposure and HLA in healthy donors. Sequencing was performed with immunoSEQ multiplex PCR; in TCRdb, only in-frame clones are kept and a portion is missing. This sample has over 80,000 clones, with around 84% found just once. The sample comprised PBMCs. These receptors came from a man between 18 and 29 years old in good health and CMV-seropositive.

The J gene is TRBJ2-1, the V gene TRBV27; the D gene is possibly TRBD1 (6 bases). Germline V CDR1 and CDR2: MNHEY, SMNVEV (reference sequence). The CDR3 sequence is 13 residues long. The V end was cut by 6 bases, the J end by 6 bases, with 12 bases between. CDR3 region: CASSHTGSNEQFF. CDR3 DNA sequence: TGTGCCAGCAGCCACACAGGGAGCAATGAGCAGTTCTTC.

In its sample, this clone was seen once. This sequence joins TRBV6-5 and TRBJ1-1; 8 nucleotides agree with TRBD1. Germline CDR1 and CDR2: MNHEY and SVGAGI. This CDR3 is built from 13 residues. Trimming at V came to 1 base and at J to 8 bases, leaving 3 bases not matched to a gene. CDR3 in DNA: TGTGCCAGCAGTTACTGGACAGGGACAGAAGCTTTCTTT. This codes for CASSYWTGTEAFF.

The chain joins TRBV27 to TRBJ2-3, with 8 bases identical to TRBD1. The CDR3 is 17 amino acids. Germline values: CDR1 MNHEY, CDR2 SMNVEV (reference sequence). Trimming removed 0 bases from V and 2 bases from J; junction bases left unmatched: 7. The CDR3 is CASSLSRQGPYTDTQYF. CDR3 sequence (DNA): TGTGCCAGCAGTTTATCGCGACAGGGGCCTTACACAGATACGCAGTATTTT.

The chain joins TRBV7-3 to TRBJ2-6; 9 bases fit TRBD1. The CDR3 contains 15 residues. The germline CDR1 and CDR2 sequences are SGHTA and FQGTGA. V shed 5 bases, J shed 1 base, and the junction held 0 bases outside the gene matches. CDR3 coding DNA: TGTGCCAGCAGCGGACAGGGGTCTGGGGCCAACGTCCTGACTTTC. Translated: CASSGQGSGANVLTF. The whole variable domain, filled in from reference TRBV7-3 and TRBJ2-6, reads GAGVSQTPSNKVTEKGKYVELRCDPISGHTALYWYRQSLGQGPEFLIYFQGTGAADDSGLPNDRFFAVRPEGSVSTLKIQRTERGDSAVYLCASSGQGSGANVLTFGAGSRLTVL.

V is TRBV29-1 and J is TRBJ2-3; TRBD2 matches 9 bases. This CDR3 has 14 residues. Germline V gene lookup returns CDR1 SQVTM and CDR2 ANQGSEA. The junction had 10 bases not matched to a gene; V was cut back by 1 base and J by 11 bases. The DNA of the CDR3 is TGCAGCGTTGAAGGACTAGCGGCCCCCTTAAAGCAGTATTTT. Translated: CSVEGLAAPLKQYF.

The V and J genes are TRBV7-2 and TRBJ2-7; 8 bases are shared with TRBD1. CDR1 SGHTA and CDR2 FQGNSA come from the germline V gene. V shed 5 bases and J 6 bases; nucleotides not matched to a gene: 6. CDR3 length: 13 amino acids. The CDR3 DNA sequence: TGTGCCAGCAGCAGATATGGACAGGGCGAGCAGTACGTC. It specifies CASSRYGQGEQYV.

This chain joins TRBV7-9 and TRBJ2-7; 7 bases align to TRBD2. Germline CDR1 and CDR2: SEHNR and FQNEAQ (reference sequence). The CDR3 consists of 15 residues. J was trimmed by 5 bases and V by 3 bases; bases with no gene match: 10. Here the CDR3 reads CASSLGGGPSDEQYF. The CDR3 DNA reads TGTGCCAGCAGCTTGGGGGGAGGGCCCTCGGACGAGCAGTACTTC.

The rearrangement links TRBV28 to TRBJ2-3; TRBD2 might be the D (6 bases). The CDR3 length is 15 residues. Germline CDR1 is MDHEN and CDR2 is SYDVKM. The V gene lost 5 bases and the J gene lost 5 bases, with 17 bases spanning the gap. The CDR3 nucleotides read TGTGCCAGCAGTCTCGATCCGGCGGGACTAGATACGCAGTATTTT. Residues: CASSLDPAGLDTQYF.

The chain joins TRBV6-6 to TRBJ2-5; 9 bases align to TRBD1. This CDR3 region has 16 residues. Germline V CDR1 and CDR2: MNHNY, SVGAGI (reference sequence). With 5 bases clipped from V and 5 bases from J, the junction kept 12 bases outside the gene matches. CDR3: CASSVTGGAIEETQYF. The CDR3 DNA reads TGTGCCAGCAGTGTCACAGGGGGCGCCATCGAGGAGACCCAGTACTTC.

This chain uses TRBV11-2 with TRBJ2-7, with 9 bases aligning to TRBD2. The CDR3 consists of 15 residues. J gave up 4 bases and V 5 bases, and 9 bases lay outside the gene matches. Germline V lookup: CDR1 SGHAT, CDR2 FQNNGV. DNA of the CDR3: TGTGCCAGCAGCCGCGGGAGGGCCGGATCTTACGAGCAGTACGTC. Amino acid sequence: CASSRGRAGSYEQYV.

The chain uses TRBV9 and TRBJ2-3, with 8 bases identical to TRBD2. Germline CDR1 is SGDLS and CDR2 is YYNGEE. The CDR3 covers 14 residues. V shed 4 bases, J shed 9 bases, and the junction held 10 bases outside the gene matches. Here the CDR3 reads CASSPGGAIPTQYF. CDR3 DNA: TGTGCCAGCAGCCCGGGGGGGGCCATTCCCACGCAGTATTTT.

The V call is TRBV30, the J call TRBJ2-7; a weak D match, TRBD1 (5 bases). V lost 0 bases to trimming and J lost 4 bases, with 7 bases between them. This CDR3 contains 12 residues. Germline V lookup: CDR1 GTSNPN, CDR2 SVGIG (reference sequence). The CDR3 coding sequence is TGTGCCTGGAGTGTAAACAGGTACGAGCAGTACGTC. This gives the protein CAWSVNRYEQYV.

The chain employs TRBV28 and TRBJ1-1, with a possible D match to TRBD1 (5 bases). V gave up 7 bases and J gave up 0 bases, with 12 bases separating them. CDR3 size: 14 residues. From germline, CDR1 is MDHEN and CDR2 SYDVKM. CDR3 sequence reads: CASTPGTMNTEAFF. CDR3 DNA sequence: TGTGCCAGCACCCCGGGGACTATGAACACTGAAGCTTTCTTT.

The CDR3 is CASSTGQRGTQYF. In nucleotides, the CDR3 is TGTGCCAGCAGCACGGGACAGAGGGGTACGCAGTATTTT. V and J are TRBV14 and TRBJ2-3, with 7 positions matching TRBD1. CDR3 length: 13 residues. V lost 5 bases, J lost 8 bases, and 7 bases stayed unmatched. Germline CDR1 is SGHDN and CDR2 is FVKESK.

The rearrangement joins TRBV5-1 to TRBJ2-3; 10 positions agree with TRBD2. The CDR3 has 17 amino acids. The junction had 4 bases not matched to a gene; V was cut back by 0 bases and J by 0 bases. The germline CDR1 and CDR2 sequences are SGHRS and YFSETQ. The CDR3 sequence: CASSLVGTSVSTDTQYF. The CDR3, as DNA: TGCGCCAGCAGCTTGGTAGGGACTAGCGTGAGCACAGATACGCAGTATTTT.

The chain is built from TRBV7-3 and TRBJ2-7; 10 bases are a match to TRBD2. The germline V gene has CDR1 SGHTA and CDR2 FQGTGA. The CDR3 contains 15 residues. With V trimmed by 4 bases and J by 0 bases, 3 bases remained unmatched. CDR3 DNA: TGTGCCAGCAGCTCCCTAGCGGGGGACTCCTACGAGCAGTACTTC. It translates to CASSSLAGDSYEQYF.

V and J are TRBV9 and TRBJ2-1; possibly TRBD2 for D (6 bases). V was shortened by 2 bases and J by 8 bases, with 14 bases between the two germline ends. This CDR3 has 14 amino acids. CDR1 is SGDLS, CDR2 YYNGEE, per germline. CDR3 residues: CASSVELAVHEQFF. CDR3 DNA: TGTGCCAGCAGCGTTGAACTAGCAGTACATGAGCAGTTCTTC.

This clone has only a few counts. Written as DNA, the CDR3 is TGTGCCAGCTCATCGAGACAGGACTCCTACGAGCAGTACTTC. It translates to CASSSRQDSYEQYF. J is TRBJ2-7 and V is TRBV18; a possible D gene is TRBD1 (6 bases). Trimming shortened V by 5 bases and J by 0 bases, and 11 bases separated the two germline ends. Germline V CDR1 and CDR2: KGHSH, LQKENI. The CDR3 totals 14 residues.

CDR3 DNA: TGTGCCAGCAGCTTACAAGCGGGTACGCCCTACAATGAGCAGTTCTTC. This codes for CASSLQAGTPYNEQFF. The genes are TRBV7-8 and TRBJ2-1; maybe TRBD2 (6 bases). Germline CDR1 reads SGHVS; CDR2 reads FQNEAQ. V was trimmed by 2 bases and J by 2 bases, leaving 13 bases between them. The CDR3 spans 16 residues.

The V and J genes are TRBV6-6 and TRBJ2-7; 7 positions match TRBD1. The V gene end was trimmed by 5 bases and the J gene end by 2 bases; junction bases not matched to a gene: 6. Germline V CDR1 and CDR2: MNHNY, SVGAGI (reference sequence). The CDR3 covers 14 residues. The CDR3 nucleotides read TGTGCCAGCAGTCTACGACAGGGACCCTACGAGCAGTACTTC. This translates into CASSLRQGPYEQYF.

The chain combines TRBV4-1 with TRBJ2-2; unclear D gene. This CDR3 comprises 14 residues. V was cut by 5 bases and J by 4 bases, with 11 bases left in between. CDR1 MGHRA and CDR2 YSYEKL come from the germline V gene. The CDR3, as DNA: TGCGCCAGCAGCTATGGGCAGAGCACCGGGGAGCTGTTTTTT. Translating gives CASSYGQSTGELFF.

The rearrangement links TRBV19 to TRBJ2-5; the match to TRBD1 covers 11 bases. CDR3 length: 15 amino acids. V was clipped by 6 bases and J by 2 bases; unmatched bases: 5. From germline, CDR1 is LNHDA and CDR2 SQIVND (reference sequence). The CDR3 sequence: CASRGTGGLQETQYF. The CDR3 coding sequence is TGTGCCAGTAGGGGGACAGGGGGACTTCAAGAGACCCAGTACTTC.

The gene calls are TRBV21-1 and TRBJ2-7; the D call in the table, TRBD1, was not verified against the DNA. TRBV21-1 has pseudogene status. This CDR3 contains 14 residues. CDR3 bases: TGTGCCAGCAGCAGACAGGGATTATCCTACGAGCAGTACTTC. This gives the protein CASSRQGLSYEQYF.

V and J are TRBV11-2 and TRBJ2-7; a weak D match, TRBD1 (5 bases). Germline CDR1 SGHAT, CDR2 FQNNGV. The CDR3 loop spans 14 amino acids. Between the trimmed V and J ends, which lost 3 bases and 1 base, there was a span of 10 bases. Here the CDR3 DNA reads TGTGCCAGCAGCTTGGGTGCAGGGTCCTACGAGCAGTACTTC. This codes for CASSLGAGSYEQYF.

The CDR3 is CASSYLQGNTGELFF. DNA for the CDR3: TGTGCCAGCAGTTACTTACAGGGTAACACCGGGGAGCTGTTTTTT. The V call is TRBV6-6, the J call TRBJ2-2; perhaps TRBD1 as D (6 bases). This CDR3 is built from 15 residues. Germline lookup yields CDR1 MNHNY and CDR2 SVGAGI (reference sequence). The V end was cut by 1 base, the J end by 2 bases, with 8 bases between.

The chain uses TRBV2 and TRBJ1-5; no definite D call. The V gene's germline CDR1 is SNHLY and CDR2 FYNNEI. The CDR3 spans 14 residues. Trimming removed 4 bases from V and 9 bases from J, with 16 bases in between. This CDR3 reads CASSVVQVGRPQHF. The DNA of the CDR3 is TGTGCCAGCAGTGTTGTGCAGGTAGGGAGGCCCCAGCATTTT.